This T cell receptor (beta chain) was sequenced in a study of cytomegalovirus exposure and HLA in healthy donors. In the PCR, 60 Vbeta and 13 Jbeta primers were used. Generated by immunoSEQ multiplex PCR, the TCRdb table keeps only in-frame clones and is missing some. The sample has over 200,000 clones, 82% seen once; the top ten hold roughly 6%. Sequenced: PBMCs. This receptor was taken from a man between 35 and 55 years old in good health and CMV-seropositive.

The CDR3 protein is CASSQDPLATDTQYF. For the CDR3, the DNA is TGTGCCAGCAGCCAAGATCCCCTAGCGACAGATACGCAGTATTTT. V and J are TRBV4-2 and TRBJ2-3; D perhaps matches TRBD2 (6 bases). V lost 0 bases, J lost 3 bases, and 10 bases lay in between. The CDR3 extends over 15 amino acids. The germline V gene has CDR1 LGHNA and CDR2 YNFKEQ.